The 29 T cell receptor beta chains below were found in one sample sequenced in a study of metastatic and nonmetastatic thyroid tumors. TCRdb re-called clones via MiXCR from the PCR reads. The sample includes some 21,000 clones, 20% to 30% of them seen just once. All patients reached thyroid surgery having received no treatment beforehand. The sample taken for sequencing was blood. The source is a male donor with papillary thyroid cancer or a benign thyroid nodule (not recorded which). Some clones in this sample may be carry-over from other donors' samples.

The rearrangement uses TRBV7-9 and TRBJ2-5, with D tentatively TRBD1 (6 bases). This CDR3 contains 14 residues. CDR1 SEHNR and CDR2 FQNEAQ come from the germline V gene (reference sequence). The V end was cut by 4 bases, the J end by 4 bases, with 13 bases between. The CDR3 sequence: CASSWGTTRETQYF. As DNA, the CDR3 is TGTGCCAGCAGCTGGGGGACAACCCGAGAGACCCAGTACTTC.

The V call is TRBV7-8, the J call TRBJ1-6; D ambiguous. The V end was cut by 1 base, the J end by 8 bases, with 9 bases between. The germline gives CDR1 SGHVS, CDR2 FQNEAQ. The CDR3 has 14 residues. CDR3 sequence: CASSLEGLDSPLHF. The CDR3, as DNA: TGTGCCAGCAGCTTAGAAGGGTTGGATTCACCCCTCCACTTT.

This clone was detected only a few times. The gene calls are TRBV6-2 or TRBV6-3 and TRBJ2-2; either TRBD1 or TRBD2 may supply D (5 bases each). The CDR3 loop spans 15 amino acids. Germline V lookup: CDR1 MNHEY, CDR2 SVGEGT. V lost 2 bases and J lost 4, with 11 bases in between. This CDR3 reads CASSYGRESTGELFF. The CDR3 nucleotides are TGTGCCAGCAGTTACGGCAGGGAGAGCACCGGGGAGCTGTTTTTT.

The chain joins TRBV10-1 to TRBJ1-5; D unclear. With 2 bases removed from V and 4 bases from J, the gap between germline ends came to 3 bases. Per the germline V gene, CDR1 is WNHNN and CDR2 is SYGVQD (reference sequence). CDR3 size: 12 residues. As DNA, the CDR3 is TGCGCCAGCAGTGAGGTTAATCAGCCCCAGCATTTT. This translates into CASSEVNQPQHF.

There are many counts of this clone. One base away lies a much larger clone, so this may be a sequencing read error. The chain recombines TRBV24-1 with TRBJ2-3; 7 positions agree with TRBD1. Germline values: CDR1 KGHDR, CDR2 SFDVKD. V lost 3 bases and J lost 2; bases outside the gene matches: 13. The CDR3 spans 18 residues. CDR3 bases: TGTGCCACCAGTGATATACCGAGACAGGGATTGTTCACAGATACGCAGTATTTT. Translation gives CATSDIPRQGLFTDTQYF.

Within the sample, this clone is medium-sized. The V call is TRBV15, the J call TRBJ2-7; D unclear. Germline V lookup: CDR1 LNHNV, CDR2 YYDKDF (reference sequence). The CDR3 has 13 residues. V lost 8 bases, J lost 1 base, and 12 bases lay in between. The CDR3 nucleotides read TGTGCCACCCCTGGATGGGCTTCCTACGAGCAGTACTTC. Protein: CATPGWASYEQYF.

In its sample, this clone is medium-sized. The chain combines TRBV4-1 with TRBJ2-7, with D perhaps matching TRBD1 (6 bases). The CDR3 runs to 12 residues. Looked up from germline, CDR1 is MGHRA and CDR2 is YSYEKL. Trimming pared 3 bases from V and 6 bases from J, leaving 9 bases between. CDR3 protein: CASSQIRGEQYF. The CDR3 DNA reads TGCGCCAGCAGCCAGATCAGGGGCGAGCAGTACTTC.

J is TRBJ2-7 and V is TRBV7-3, with 8 positions matching TRBD2. CDR1 and CDR2 (germline): SGHTA, FQGTGA. The V segment lost 5 bases and the J segment 3 bases; nucleotides outside the gene matches: 9. This CDR3 region has 15 residues. CDR3 nucleotide sequence: TGTGCCAGCAGCCAAGGGGCGGGAGGTTTCTACGAGCAGTACTTC. Translated, it gives CASSQGAGGFYEQYF.

For the CDR3, the DNA is TGTGCCAGCAGTCTGGGACTACCGGGGAGCGAGCAGTACTTC. It translates to CASSLGLPGSEQYF. V gene TRBV6-1 combines with J gene TRBJ2-7; TRBD2 aligns across 7 bases. The CDR3 has 14 residues. Germline CDR1 MNHNS, CDR2 SASEGT. V shed 5 bases, J shed 6 bases, and the junction held 10 bases outside the gene matches.

V and J are TRBV3-1 and TRBJ2-3; D remains unclear. From germline, CDR1 is LGHDT and CDR2 YNNKEL (reference sequence). Trimming cost V 2 bases and J 5 bases, with 2 bases left between them. The CDR3 is 11 amino acids. The CDR3 protein is CASSQRDTQYF. The DNA of the CDR3 is TGTGCCAGCAGCCAAAGAGATACGCAGTATTTT.

This clone was counted ten times or more. The J gene is TRBJ1-1, the V gene TRBV2; D unclear. The germline CDR1 and CDR2 sequences are SNHLY and FYNNEI. V was trimmed by 1 base and J by 7 bases, leaving 22 bases between them. The length of the CDR3 is 17 residues. The CDR3: CASSEDAQWTEQSEAFF. The CDR3 DNA reads TGTGCCAGCAGTGAAGATGCACAGTGGACTGAGCAAAGTGAAGCTTTCTTT. Full variable domain (outside the CDR3, taken from reference TRBV2 and TRBJ1-1): EPEVTQTPSHQVTQMGQEVILRCVPISNHLYFYWYRQILGQKVEFLVSFYNNEISEKSEIFDDQFSVERPDGSNFTLKIRSTKLEDSAMYFCASSEDAQWTEQSEAFFGQGTRLTVV.

Only a few counts were recorded for this clone. CDR3 nucleotide sequence: TGTGCCAGCAGTTTATCGTCGGGGTTGGACTACAATGAGCAGTTCTTC. The encoded protein is CASSLSSGLDYNEQFF. V is TRBV27 and J is TRBJ2-1; D possibly corresponds to TRBD2 (5 bases). Trimming removed 0 bases from V and 3 bases from J, with 12 bases in between. The CDR3 has 16 residues. The germline V gene has CDR1 MNHEY and CDR2 SMNVEV (reference sequence).

The chain uses TRBV11-1 and TRBJ2-2, with TRBD1 identical over 11 bases. The germline CDR1 and CDR2 sequences are SGHAT and FQDESV (reference sequence). The CDR3 has 16 residues. V gave up 5 bases and J gave up 4 bases; unmatched junction bases: 6. CDR3: CASSNGQGATTGELFF. The CDR3 region has the DNA TGTGCCAGCAGCAATGGACAGGGGGCTACCACCGGGGAGCTGTTTTTT.

This clone showed up just a few times. V and J are TRBV6-2 or TRBV6-3 and TRBJ2-3, with TRBD2 identical over 8 bases. In germline, CDR1 is MNHEY, CDR2 SVGEGT. V lost 7 bases and J lost 2; bases outside the gene matches: 8. This CDR3 is built from 15 residues. CDR3 sequence (DNA): TGTGCCAGCAAGACGGGAGGGGTTCTCACAGATACGCAGTATTTT. Translated, it gives CASKTGGVLTDTQYF.

Of note for this clone: Other DNA sequences in the same sample also yield this CDR3. V gene TRBV30 combines with J gene TRBJ2-7; 7 bases agree with TRBD2. The CDR3 is made up of 16 amino acids. CDR1 is GTSNPN, CDR2 SVGIG, per germline (reference sequence). J was trimmed by 4 bases and V by 3 bases; bases with no gene match: 15. CDR3 DNA sequence: TGTGCCTGGAGCGGGGGAGGGACGAAGCCATCATACGAGCAGTACTTC. Translating gives CAWSGGGTKPSYEQYF.

A note on this clone: Its ends do not fully match the called genes, so a read error is possible. This chain joins TRBV7-7 and TRBJ2-3, with 7 bases aligning to TRBD2. Germline V gene lookup returns CDR1 SSHAT and CDR2 FNYEAQ (reference sequence). This CDR3 is built from 14 residues. CDR3 in amino acids: CASSPSGGTDTQYF. CDR3 sequence (DNA): TGTGCTAGCAGCCCCAGCGGGGGCACAGATACGCAGTATTTT.

This clone appeared many times. Possible read error: a much larger clone is one base away. The chain recombines TRBV11-1 with TRBJ2-1; D ambiguous. Germline-derived CDR1 and CDR2 are SGHAT and FQDESV (reference sequence). The CDR3 covers 17 residues. V lost 5 bases to trimming and J lost 5 bases, with 22 bases between them. CDR3 in DNA: TGTGCCAGCAGCCCCAAAACTGGACGCGTTAAGGACAATGAGCAGTTCTTC. Amino acid sequence: CASSPKTGRVKDNEQFF.

The V gene is TRBV27, the J gene TRBJ2-7; TRBD2 matches at 7 bases. The germline V gene encodes CDR1 MNHEY and CDR2 SMNVEV (reference sequence). With V trimmed by 6 bases and J by 3 bases, 8 bases remained unmatched. CDR3 length: 14 amino acids. The CDR3, as DNA: TGTGCCAGCAGCCGCTATCCGGGAGGCTACGAGCAGTACTTC. Its protein product is CASSRYPGGYEQYF.

This clone is categorized as medium-sized (0.01 to 0.1%). CDR3 sequence: CASSQEPGPSDTGELFF. In DNA form, the CDR3 reads TGCGCCAGCAGCCAAGAACCGGGGCCCTCCGACACCGGGGAGCTGTTTTTT. V and J are TRBV4-1 and TRBJ2-2; D assignment may be TRBD1 or TRBD2 (5 bases each). The V end lost 0 bases, the J end lost 3 bases, and 14 bases lay between the germline ends. The CDR3 is 17 residues long. Germline-derived CDR1 and CDR2 are MGHRA and YSYEKL.

This clone was recorded many times. The V and J genes are TRBV5-4 and TRBJ2-3; 7 bases align to TRBD1. The V gene end was trimmed by 7 bases and the J gene end by 5 bases; junction bases not matched to a gene: 13. This CDR3 has 15 residues. CDR1 and CDR2 (germline): SGHNT, YYREEE (reference sequence). CDR3 coding DNA: TGTGCCAGCGCAATATACAGGGGCGAGATAGATACGCAGTATTTT. Encoded protein: CASAIYRGEIDTQYF.

This clone is categorized as medium-sized. The chain is built from TRBV11-2 and TRBJ2-5; D call uncertain. Trimming cost V 6 bases and J 5 bases, with 22 bases left between them. CDR3 length: 16 residues. Germline loops: CDR1 SGHAT, CDR2 FQNNGV. CDR3 nucleotide sequence: TGTGCCAGCAGAGTCTCTAGGACGGAAAAAGGGGAGACCCAGTACTTC. This codes for CASRVSRTEKGETQYF.

Details on this clone: Germline and junction disagree at one end, which may indicate a read error. The chain is built from TRBV5-8 and TRBJ1-5; 9 bases line up with TRBD1. CDR3 length: 13 amino acids. CDR1 and CDR2 (germline): SGHTS, YDEGEE. The CDR3 loop reads CACSRQGDQPQHF. For the CDR3, the DNA is TGTGCCTGCAGTCGACAGGGGGATCAGCCCCAGCATTTT. Full variable domain (remainder filled in from reference TRBV5-8 and TRBJ1-5): EAGVTQSPTHLIKTRGQQATLRCSPISGHTSVYWYQQALGLGLQFLLWYDEGEERNRGNFPPRFSGRQFPNYSSELNVNALELEDSALYLCACSRQGDQPQHFGDGTRLSIL.

This clone was observed a handful of times. V usage is TRBV12-3 or TRBV12-4 and J usage is TRBJ2-3; tentatively, D is TRBD1 (6 bases). CDR3 size: 12 residues. V was trimmed by 6 bases and J by 5 bases, leaving 9 bases between them. The CDR3 nucleotides read TGTGCCAGCAGCCGAGGGGGAGATACGCAGTATTTT. It codes for CASSRGGDTQYF.

This clone is medium-sized (0.01 to 0.1%) by share. The rearrangement uses TRBV7-7 and TRBJ2-7; TRBD2 aligns across 14 bases. Germline lookup yields CDR1 SSHAT and CDR2 FNYEAQ (reference sequence). This CDR3 contains 22 residues. The V and J ends lost 3 bases and 3 bases, in that order; junction bases with no gene match: 22. The chain's CDR3 is CASSLRVPGLAGVLVGGYEQYF. In nucleotides, the CDR3 is TGTGCCAGCAGCTTGAGGGTACCGGGACTAGCGGGAGTTCTTGTGGGGGGCTACGAGCAGTACTTC.

In its sample, this clone is medium-sized. This sequence joins TRBV15 and TRBJ2-3; 11 positions agree with TRBD1. V was clipped by 5 bases and J by 2 bases; unmatched bases: 9. This CDR3 is 17 amino acids long. Per the germline V gene, CDR1 is LNHNV and CDR2 is YYDKDF (reference sequence). The CDR3 sequence is CATSLWTGGLNTDTQYF. The CDR3 DNA reads TGTGCCACCAGCTTATGGACAGGGGGCCTTAACACAGATACGCAGTATTTT.

As for this clone: One junction end does not reproduce the germline sequence, and a read error may be involved. The chain joins TRBV28 to TRBJ1-2; D is unresolved. The germline gives CDR1 MDHEN, CDR2 SYDVKM. This CDR3 contains 14 residues. The CDR3 DNA follows: TGTTCCAGCAGTCCCCCGCAGCATACCTATGGCTACACCTTC. Its protein is CSSSPPQHTYGYTF.

This rearrangement joins TRBV30 to TRBJ1-1, with 9 bases aligning to TRBD1. Germline V lookup: CDR1 GTSNPN, CDR2 SVGIG (reference sequence). Trimming took 3 bases from V and 5 from J; bases not matched to a gene: 7. This CDR3 is built from 14 residues. CDR3 sequence (DNA): TGTGCCTGGAGGGGACAGGGCTTTCGGACTGAAGCTTTCTTT. Protein sequence: CAWRGQGFRTEAFF.

By share of the sample, this clone is medium-sized. This CDR3 is CASSPTGVSGGYTF. The CDR3 DNA reads TGTGCCAGCAGCCCGACAGGTGTTTCGGGTGGCTACACCTTC. The chain carries TRBV6-1 and TRBJ1-2; D may be TRBD1 (6 bases). From germline, CDR1 is MNHNS and CDR2 SASEGT. The CDR3 is made up of 14 amino acids. Trimming took 6 bases from V and 7 from J, leaving 18 bases between them.

The table lists this clone with a few counts. Other nucleotide sequences in the sample specify the same CDR3. This sequence joins TRBV6-1 and TRBJ2-2, with no clear D. The germline gives CDR1 MNHNS, CDR2 SASEGT. CDR3 length equals 15 residues. Deletions cut 6 bases from V and 1 base from J, with 12 bases between. The CDR3 region has the DNA TGTGCCAGCAGCCTCATGGGTGTGAACACCGGGGAGCTGTTTTTT. Encoded protein: CASSLMGVNTGELFF.